This TCR beta chain comes out of a study of monozygotic twins with inflammatory bowel disease. Points from the study as a whole: There was no way to distinguish the different T cell subtypes.

The input for each TCR library was about 3.5 ug of total RNA. TCRdb reprocessed the 5' RACE reads and keeps a single row for each CDR3 protein, giving no DNA. There are 350,000 to 500,000 distinct CDR3 sequences in the sample, with roughly 2.3% held by the top ten. The CDR3 totals 17 residues. The germline V gene has CDR1 LNHDA and CDR2 SQIVND (reference sequence). Without any T cell sorting, total RNA was isolated from whole blood. About this clonotype: The antigen is not known.

The clonotype was recovered from a human donor with ulcerative colitis or Crohn's disease, or a healthy co-twin of an affected twin (not recorded which). Sample: blood. The chain combines TRBV19 with TRBJ2-2; checking the TCRdb D call of TRBD2 is not possible without DNA. CDR3 sequence: CASSGSRLAANTGELFF. The full variable domain, completed using reference TRBV19 and TRBJ2-2, is DGGITQSPKYLFRKEGQNVTLSCEQNLNHDAMYWYRQDPGQGLRLIYYSQIVNDFQKGDIAEGYSVSREKKESFPLTVTSAQKNPTAFYLCASSGSRLAANTGELFFGEGSRLTVL.